One T cell receptor beta chain is described in this entry. As yet, its antigen is unknown. Researchers built TCR beta cDNA using 5'RACE template switching with UMIs. From its re-call of the 5' RACE reads, TCRdb lists each CDR3 protein once, without DNA. This repertoire comprises around 550,000 distinct CDR3 sequences; its ten largest clones make up roughly 3.4%. These data originate in a study of T cells expressing NK-cell markers. Study-level information: Sorted CD3+CD56-NKG2C+, CD3+CD56+NKG2C- and CD3+CD56+NKG2C+ T cells were the source of the TCR beta repertoires. Overall study findings and caveats: Of CD8+ T cells, 1.0-7.0% belonged to dominant NKG2C+ clonotypes in several donors.

The CDR3 is made up of 14 amino acids. CDR1 is SGHRS, CDR2 YFSETQ, per germline. This clonotype was obtained from a man aged 18 to 35 in good health. The gene calls are TRBV5-1 and TRBJ2-3; as DNA is missing, the TRBD1 call by TCRdb cannot be tested. Material for sequencing was blood T cells: a sorted CD56 or NKG2C T cell subset, CD4+ or CD8+ T cells, or bulk PBMC T cells (not recorded which). The CDR3 here is CATGQGAMSDTQYF.